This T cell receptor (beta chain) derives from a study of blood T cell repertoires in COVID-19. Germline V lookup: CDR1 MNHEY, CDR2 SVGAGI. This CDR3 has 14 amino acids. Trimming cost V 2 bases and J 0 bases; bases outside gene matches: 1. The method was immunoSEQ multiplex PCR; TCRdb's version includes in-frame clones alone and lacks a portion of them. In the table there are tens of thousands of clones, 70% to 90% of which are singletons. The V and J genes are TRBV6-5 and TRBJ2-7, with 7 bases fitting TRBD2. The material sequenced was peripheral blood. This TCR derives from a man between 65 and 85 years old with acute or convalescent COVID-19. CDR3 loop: CASSYGGVSYEQYF. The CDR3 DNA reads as TGTGCCAGCAGTTACGGGGGGGTCTCCTACGAGCAGTACTTC.